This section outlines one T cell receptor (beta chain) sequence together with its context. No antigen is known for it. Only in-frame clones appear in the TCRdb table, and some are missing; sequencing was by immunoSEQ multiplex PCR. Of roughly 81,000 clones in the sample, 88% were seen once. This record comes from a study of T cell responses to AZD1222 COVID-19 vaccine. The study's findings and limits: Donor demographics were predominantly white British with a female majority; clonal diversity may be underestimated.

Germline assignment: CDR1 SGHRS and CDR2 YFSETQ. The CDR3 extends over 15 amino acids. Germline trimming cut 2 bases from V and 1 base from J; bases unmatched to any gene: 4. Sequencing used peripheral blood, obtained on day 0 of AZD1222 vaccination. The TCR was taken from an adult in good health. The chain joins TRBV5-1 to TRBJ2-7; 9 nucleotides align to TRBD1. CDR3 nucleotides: TGCGCCAGCAGCTTAGGACAGGGGACATCCTACGAGCAGTACTTC. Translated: CASSLGQGTSYEQYF.